A single sample is the source of the 9 T cell receptor beta chains below, sequenced in a study of blood T cell repertoires in COVID-19. Some clones are missing from TCRdb's copy, which holds only in-frame ones; the method was immunoSEQ multiplex PCR. The sample yields some 150,000 clones, about 80% seen once. Sequenced input: peripheral blood. These receptors originate from a man aged 55-75 years with acute or convalescent COVID-19.

The chain has TRBV19 and TRBJ1-2; D is possibly TRBD1 (6 bases). Trimming shortened V by 0 bases and J by 5 bases, and 10 bases separated the two germline ends. CDR1 is LNHDA, CDR2 SQIVND, per germline (reference sequence). The length of the CDR3 is 14 residues. The CDR3 loop reads CASSIDLRGYGYTF. The CDR3 region has the DNA TGTGCCAGTAGTATAGATCTCAGGGGTTATGGCTACACCTTC.

The chain is built from TRBV7-8 and TRBJ1-6; D is possibly TRBD1 (5 bases). V lost 8 bases, J lost 5 bases, and 13 bases lay in between. The CDR3 loop spans 14 amino acids. CDR1 and CDR2 (germline): SGHVS, FQNEAQ. CDR3 sequence (DNA): TGTGCCAGCCGTCGTGGAGGGGATAATTCACCCCTCCACTTT. It codes for CASRRGGDNSPLHF.

This chain uses TRBV7-3 with TRBJ2-3; tentative D call: TRBD1 (5 bases). Trimming took 4 bases from V and 3 from J, leaving 11 bases between them. CDR3 size: 14 residues. Germline lookup yields CDR1 SGHTA and CDR2 FQGTGA. CDR3 loop: CASSSPGSTDTQYF. In DNA, the CDR3 is TGTGCCAGCAGCTCCCCAGGGTCGACAGATACGCAGTATTTT.

The CDR3 spells CASSLSSGVAEQFF. CDR3 nucleotide sequence: TGCGCCAGCAGCTTGTCCAGCGGGGTAGCGGAGCAGTTCTTC. This chain links TRBV5-1 with TRBJ2-1, with 7 bases fitting TRBD2. The germline CDR1 and CDR2 sequences are SGHRS and YFSETQ. The CDR3 consists of 14 residues. The ends lost 1 base at V and 10 bases at J; junction bases unmatched: 8.

The V call is TRBV7-9, the J call TRBJ2-7, with a possible D match to TRBD2 (6 bases). The ends were cut back, 6 bases at V and 3 bases at J, with 9 bases in the middle. CDR1 and CDR2 (germline): SEHNR, FQNEAQ (reference sequence). The CDR3 has 12 residues. CDR3: CASRSGSYEQYF. The CDR3 DNA reads TGTGCCAGCAGGTCCGGGAGCTACGAGCAGTACTTC.

In its sample, this clone was seen a few times. The V gene is TRBV7-9, the J gene TRBJ1-4, with a tentative D call TRBD1 (5 bases). This CDR3 contains 14 residues. V was cut by 3 bases and J by 4 bases, with 9 bases left in between. Germline CDR1 SEHNR, CDR2 FQNEAQ (reference sequence). This CDR3 reads CASSFDSFNEKLFF. Here the CDR3 DNA reads TGTGCCAGCAGCTTCGACAGCTTTAATGAAAAACTGTTTTTT. Full variable domain (remainder filled in from reference TRBV7-9 and TRBJ1-4): DTGVSQNPRHKITKRGQNVTFRCDPISEHNRLYWYRQTLGQGPEFLTYFQNEAQLEKSRLLSDRFSAERPKGSFSTLEIQRTEQGDSAMYLCASSFDSFNEKLFFGSGTQLSVL.

This clone showed up just a few times. This rearrangement joins TRBV28 to TRBJ1-5, with D perhaps TRBD1 (5 bases). The germline V and J ends were trimmed by 2 bases and 5 bases, with 7 bases remaining between them. Germline V gene lookup returns CDR1 MDHEN and CDR2 SYDVKM. CDR3 length equals 13 residues. The CDR3 DNA reads as TGTGCCAGCAGTTTAGGGGCTGATCAGCCCCAGCATTTT. Encoded protein: CASSLGADQPQHF.

The V and J genes are TRBV11-2 and TRBJ1-1, with TRBD1 matching over 9 bases. Losses at the gene ends were 5 bases for V and 1 base for J; bases not matched to a gene: 2. The germline CDR1 and CDR2 sequences are SGHAT and FQNNGV. This CDR3 spans 14 amino acids. This chain's CDR3 is CASSPGQGNTEAFF. The CDR3 bases are TGTGCCAGCAGCCCGGGACAGGGGAACACTGAAGCTTTCTTT.

This clone has a handful of counts. CDR3 residues: CASSQGQGANTGELFF. Here the CDR3 DNA reads TGTGCCAGCAGCCAGGGGCAGGGGGCCAACACCGGGGAGCTGTTTTTT. V gene TRBV9 combines with J gene TRBJ2-2; 8 nucleotides agree with TRBD1. The CDR3 loop spans 16 amino acids. Looked up from germline, CDR1 is SGDLS and CDR2 is YYNGEE. The junction had 7 bases not matched to a gene; V was cut back by 4 bases and J by 2 bases. The whole variable domain, remainder taken from reference TRBV9 and TRBJ2-2, is DSGVTQTPKHLITATGQRVTLRCSPRSGDLSVYWYQQSLDQGLQFLIQYYNGEERAKGNILERFSAQQFPDLHSELNLSSLELGDSALYFCASSQGQGANTGELFFGEGSRLTVL.